The next 32 T cell receptor beta chains were all read from a single sample in a study of type 1 and type 2 diabetes patients. The PCR template was genomic DNA. Multiplex PCR with 30 forward and 13 reverse primers amplified the TCR beta CDR3. TCRdb processed the multiplex PCR reads anew with MiXCR; each CDR3 protein has one entry. The sample carries 250,000 to 300,000 distinct CDR3 sequences, roughly 48% recorded once. The source material was peripheral blood mononuclear cells (PBMCs). Receptors originate from a man younger than 35 with type 2 diabetes.

The chain is built from TRBV4-1 and TRBJ1-3; tentative D call: TRBD1 (5 bases). Germline V lookup: CDR1 MGHRA, CDR2 YSYEKL. V lost 0 bases and J 8 bases, leaving 17 bases between the germline ends. The CDR3 is 16 amino acids. The CDR3 DNA follows: TGCGCCAGCAGCCAAGATCCCGGGACGATTCTTCACACCATATATTTT. Translated, it gives CASSQDPGTILHTIYF.

There are many counts of this clonotype. V and J are TRBV6-5 and TRBJ1-1; D uncertain. From germline, CDR1 is MNHEY and CDR2 SVGAGI. The CDR3 contains 13 residues. The V gene lost 6 bases and the J gene lost 5 bases, with 13 bases spanning the gap. CDR3 protein: CASRQREGTEAFF. The DNA of the CDR3 is TGTGCCAGCAGACAACGAGAAGGGACTGAAGCTTTCTTT.

This clonotype was seen a handful of times. This chain uses TRBV7-3 with TRBJ1-5; D gene uncertain. Germline V gives CDR1 SGHTA, CDR2 FQGTGA. The CDR3 has 15 amino acids. The ends were cut back, 2 bases at V and 0 bases at J, with 8 bases in the middle. The CDR3 is CASSLVGVSNQPQHF. In nucleotides, the CDR3 is TGTGCCAGCAGCTTAGTGGGTGTTAGCAATCAGCCCCAGCATTTT.

The CDR3 nucleotides read TGTGCCAGCAGCTTGACCGGTAATGGACGGCTCGGGACAGATACGCAGTATTTT. Translated: CASSLTGNGRLGTDTQYF. The chain joins TRBV7-2 to TRBJ2-3; D is undetermined. Between the trimmed V and J ends, which lost 3 bases and 3 bases, there was a span of 22 bases. The CDR3 has 18 residues. The germline V gene encodes CDR1 SGHTA and CDR2 FQGNSA.

V is TRBV19 and J is TRBJ1-5, with 7 bases aligning to TRBD1. After removal of 6 bases from V and 2 bases from J, the junction contained 4 bases not matched to a gene. CDR3 length equals 14 residues. Germline assignment: CDR1 LNHDA and CDR2 SQIVND (reference sequence). CDR3 loop: CASSKQGRNQPQHF. CDR3 coding DNA: TGTGCCAGTAGCAAACAGGGGCGCAATCAGCCCCAGCATTTT. Filled out from reference TRBV19 and TRBJ1-5, the complete variable domain reads DGGITQSPKYLFRKEGQNVTLSCEQNLNHDAMYWYRQDPGQGLRLIYYSQIVNDFQKGDIAEGYSVSREKKESFPLTVTSAQKNPTAFYLCASSKQGRNQPQHFGDGTRLSIL.

This clonotype was picked up one time. The chain combines TRBV7-3 with TRBJ2-5; a weak D match, TRBD1 (6 bases). The germline V and J ends were trimmed by 4 bases and 7 bases, with 13 bases remaining between them. CDR3 length: 13 amino acids. The germline gives CDR1 SGHTA, CDR2 FQGTGA. This CDR3 is CASSSFLQGTQYF. The CDR3 nucleotides read TGTGCCAGCAGCTCCTTCCTACAGGGGACCCAGTACTTC.

V usage is TRBV9 and J usage is TRBJ1-4; D call uncertain. Germline V gene sequence: CDR1 SGDLS, CDR2 YYNGEE. This CDR3 comprises 13 residues. With 0 bases removed from V and 6 bases from J, the gap between germline ends came to 6 bases. The CDR3 region has the DNA TGTGCCAGCAGCGTAGGTCCTGATGAAAAACTGTTTTTT. Its translation: CASSVGPDEKLFF.

Of note for this clonotype: The junction does not match germline at one end; this may be a read error. J is TRBJ2-7 and V is TRBV25-1; D may correspond to TRBD1 or TRBD2 (5 bases each). The length of the CDR3 is 11 residues. CDR1 and CDR2 from the germline V gene are MGHDK and SYGVNS. This CDR3 is CASSVGSGQCF. The CDR3 DNA reads TGTGCCAGCAGTGTAGGTTCGGGGCAGTGCTTC.

This sequence joins TRBV20-1 and TRBJ2-3; TRBD2 aligns across 13 bases. This CDR3 comprises 16 residues. J was trimmed by 1 base and V by 6 bases; bases with no gene match: 7. Germline lookup yields CDR1 DFQATT and CDR2 SNEGSKA (reference sequence). The CDR3 sequence: CSAGTSGISGTDTQYF. The CDR3 bases are TGCAGTGCGGGGACTAGCGGGATCTCTGGCACAGATACGCAGTATTTT.

This clonotype was observed a handful of times. The chain combines TRBV30 with TRBJ1-1; TRBD1 matches at 7 bases. CDR3 size: 20 residues. Germline V gives CDR1 GTSNPN, CDR2 SVGIG (reference sequence). V gave up 0 bases and J gave up 3 bases; unmatched junction bases: 22. CDR3 sequence reads: CAWSVREKGGRTGLDTEAFF. CDR3 nucleotide sequence: TGTGCCTGGAGTGTACGAGAAAAGGGAGGCCGGACAGGATTAGACACTGAAGCTTTCTTT. The variable domain in full, with the rest retrieved from reference TRBV30 and TRBJ1-1, is SQTIHQWPATLVQPVGSPLSLECTVEGTSNPNLYWYRQAAGRGLQLLFYSVGIGQISSEVPQNLSASRPQDRQFILSSKKLLLSDSGFYLCAWSVREKGGRTGLDTEAFFGQGTRLTVV.

This clonotype occurred a few times. The genes are TRBV19 and TRBJ2-7; no clear D. The length of the CDR3 is 12 residues. The germline V gene has CDR1 LNHDA and CDR2 SQIVND (reference sequence). With 10 bases removed from V and 3 bases from J, the gap between germline ends came to 13 bases. The CDR3, as DNA: TGTGCCACCGAACGATCCGACTACGAGCAGTACTTC. Its protein product is CATERSDYEQYF.

There are a few counts of this clonotype. The chain joins TRBV30 to TRBJ2-7; 8 bases line up with TRBD2. The V gene's germline CDR1 is GTSNPN and CDR2 SVGIG (reference sequence). Trimming removed 8 bases from V and 2 bases from J; junction bases left unmatched: 5. CDR3 length: 12 amino acids. The CDR3 DNA sequence: TGTGCCAGCAGCGGGGGACCCTACGAGCAGTACTTC. It translates to CASSGGPYEQYF.

This chain links TRBV6-1 with TRBJ1-2; possible D gene TRBD1, 6 bases. V lost 2 bases to trimming and J lost 3 bases, with 10 bases between them. This CDR3 has 14 amino acids. CDR1 MNHNS and CDR2 SASEGT come from the germline V gene. The CDR3 spells CASSESQGHYGYTF. As DNA, the CDR3 is TGTGCCAGCAGTGAATCCCAGGGGCACTATGGCTACACCTTC.

This chain joins TRBV6-6 and TRBJ2-5; a weak D match, TRBD2 (5 bases). CDR1 and CDR2 (germline): MNHNY, SVGAGI (reference sequence). The CDR3 is 14 residues long. The V and J ends lost 6 bases and 2 bases respectively, with 13 bases between them. DNA for the CDR3: TGTGCCAGCAGCCCCGCCAGGACTCAAGAGACCCAGTACTTC. This codes for CASSPARTQETQYF.

The chain carries TRBV7-8 and TRBJ1-2, with no clear D. The length of the CDR3 is 13 residues. V was pared by 1 base and J by 4 bases, with 7 bases between. Germline CDR1 and CDR2: SGHVS and FQNEAQ. The CDR3 DNA follows: TGTGCCAGCAGCTTAGAGGGAGGCTATGGCTACACCTTC. Protein sequence: CASSLEGGYGYTF.

V usage is TRBV7-2 and J usage is TRBJ2-7, with 14 bases aligning to TRBD2. This CDR3 has 16 residues. V gave up 5 bases and J gave up 3 bases; unmatched junction bases: 6. Germline CDR1 and CDR2: SGHTA and FQGNSA. DNA of the CDR3: TGTGCCAGCAGCCAAGAAGGGACTAGCGGGGGCTACGAGCAGTACTTC. This translates into CASSQEGTSGGYEQYF.

The V call is TRBV10-1, the J call TRBJ1-1, with D hard to call. The V end was cut by 4 bases, the J end by 1 base, with 10 bases between. The CDR3 totals 14 residues. The germline V gene has CDR1 WNHNN and CDR2 SYGVQD (reference sequence). The CDR3 loop is CASSVTKENTEAFF. CDR3 nucleotide sequence: TGCGCCAGCAGTGTGACTAAGGAGAACACTGAAGCTTTCTTT.

This clonotype turned up a few times. The chain carries TRBV2 and TRBJ1-1; 8 nucleotides agree with TRBD1. Germline assignment: CDR1 SNHLY and CDR2 FYNNEI. Trimming cost V 7 bases and J 0 bases; bases outside gene matches: 7. This CDR3 has 15 residues. CDR3 sequence reads: CASKGTTGVNTEAFF. CDR3 DNA sequence: TGTGCCAGCAAAGGCACGACAGGGGTGAACACTGAAGCTTTCTTT.

This clonotype has a handful of counts. The V and J genes are TRBV19 and TRBJ2-2, with TRBD1 as a possible D gene (6 bases). The CDR3 has 14 amino acids. Trimming took 9 bases from V and 5 from J, leaving 16 bases between them. Germline loops: CDR1 LNHDA, CDR2 SQIVND (reference sequence). The DNA for the CDR3 is TGTGCCAGCCGCCGGGACATTCGGACCGGGGAGCTGTTTTTT. This translates into CASRRDIRTGELFF.

This chain uses TRBV30 with TRBJ2-5, with D maybe TRBD2 (5 bases). Germline V gene sequence: CDR1 GTSNPN, CDR2 SVGIG (reference sequence). V was clipped by 0 bases and J by 5 bases, with 16 bases between them. The CDR3 has 15 amino acids. CDR3 in amino acids: CAWSVPSLDFETQYF. The CDR3 coding sequence is TGTGCCTGGAGTGTCCCGTCACTGGACTTTGAGACCCAGTACTTC.

The chain has TRBV10-2 and TRBJ2-2; the D is unclear. This CDR3 is built from 13 residues. Germline V CDR1 and CDR2: WSHSY, SAAADI. Trimming removed 3 bases from V and 5 bases from J, with 7 bases in between. The CDR3 loop reads CASSDGQTGELFF. CDR3 bases: TGCGCCAGCAGTGATGGCCAAACCGGGGAGCTGTTTTTT.

The rearrangement uses TRBV2 and TRBJ1-2; a possible D gene is TRBD1 (6 bases). CDR3 length equals 14 residues. Trimming left V 6 bases short and J 4 bases short, with 15 bases between. In germline, CDR1 is SNHLY, CDR2 FYNNEI. The CDR3: CASRTTGSLYGYTF. As DNA, the CDR3 is TGTGCCAGCAGAACTACAGGGTCGCTCTATGGCTACACCTTC.

This rearrangement joins TRBV19 to TRBJ1-2; TRBD1 is a possible D gene (6 bases). The CDR3 length is 18 residues. Trimming took off 7 bases at V and 4 bases at J, with 28 bases between the two ends. Germline V lookup: CDR1 LNHDA, CDR2 SQIVND (reference sequence). In DNA form, the CDR3 reads TGTGCCAGTAATCCCCGACCCGGGCGGGGGGCGCTAATCTATGGCTACACCTTC. It codes for CASNPRPGRGALIYGYTF.

This chain links TRBV15 with TRBJ2-1; D gene ambiguous. This CDR3 comprises 14 residues. Germline V gene sequence: CDR1 LNHNV, CDR2 YYDKDF (reference sequence). V was shortened by 8 bases and J by 2 bases, with 13 bases between the two germline ends. CDR3 coding DNA: TGTGCCACCTCTCCACGCCGAACCTACAATGAGCAGTTCTTC. It translates to CATSPRRTYNEQFF.

V gene TRBV19 combines with J gene TRBJ1-2, with D perhaps TRBD1 (5 bases). With 5 bases removed from V and 4 bases from J, the gap between germline ends came to 11 bases. There are 13 residues in the CDR3. The V gene's germline CDR1 is LNHDA and CDR2 SQIVND (reference sequence). In nucleotides, the CDR3 is TGTGCCAGTAGTCCGTCAGGGACCTATGGCTACACCTTC. Amino acids: CASSPSGTYGYTF.

The chain employs TRBV9 and TRBJ1-3; 8 nucleotides match TRBD1. The trim removed 4 bases at V and 3 bases at J, leaving 6 bases unmatched. This CDR3 contains 15 residues. CDR1 is SGDLS, CDR2 YYNGEE, per germline. The CDR3 reads CASSQDRDLGNTIYF. The DNA for the CDR3 is TGTGCCAGCAGCCAGGACAGGGACCTTGGAAACACCATATATTTT.

V usage is TRBV9 and J usage is TRBJ2-3, with TRBD2 matching 11 bases. The CDR3 spans 16 residues. The germline V gene encodes CDR1 SGDLS and CDR2 YYNGEE. The junction had 5 bases not matched to a gene; V was cut back by 3 bases and J by 2 bases. CDR3 loop: CASSEWTSGYTDTQYF. The CDR3 DNA reads as TGTGCCAGCAGCGAATGGACTAGCGGGTACACAGATACGCAGTATTTT.

Note on this clonotype: One junction end does not reproduce the germline sequence, and a read error may be involved. The V gene is TRBV4-1, the J gene TRBJ2-7; unclear D gene. The CDR3 runs 13 residues. Germline CDR1 MGHRA, CDR2 YSYEKL. The CDR3 bases are TGCGCCAGCAGCCAAAACCCCTCCTACGAGCGGTACTTC. Translation gives CASSQNPSYERYF.

This clonotype was seen repeatedly, ten times or more. The V call is TRBV7-2, the J call TRBJ1-2, with D tentatively TRBD1 (6 bases). Trimming left V 1 base short and J 4 bases short, with 10 bases between. Germline lookup yields CDR1 SGHTA and CDR2 FQGNSA. The CDR3 consists of 14 residues. CDR3 in DNA: TGTGCCAGCAGCTTAGATGGGGGCTCCTATGGCTACACCTTC. Protein product: CASSLDGGSYGYTF.

Concerning this clonotype: One end of the junction does not line up with germline, which may come from a read error. This chain uses TRBV6-1 with TRBJ1-1; tentative D call: TRBD1 (5 bases). The CDR3 has 12 residues. From germline, CDR1 is MNHNS and CDR2 SASEGT. CDR3 sequence: CAISYGGLEAFF. CDR3 sequence (DNA): TGTGCCATCAGTTACGGGGGACTTGAAGCTTTCTTT.

This clonotype appeared a few times. V and J are TRBV20-1 and TRBJ1-1; D remains unclear. Germline V CDR1 and CDR2: DFQATT, SNEGSKA (reference sequence). The V gene lost 0 bases and the J gene lost 2 bases, with 7 bases spanning the gap. CDR3 length: 13 residues. CDR3 region: CSARDLGNTEAFF. CDR3 coding DNA: TGCAGTGCTAGAGATTTGGGAAACACTGAAGCTTTCTTT.

There are a few counts of this clonotype. This chain joins TRBV2 and TRBJ2-1, with a possible D match to TRBD2 (6 bases). Trimming shortened V by 9 bases and J by 4 bases, and 10 bases separated the two germline ends. This CDR3 contains 12 residues. Germline CDR1 and CDR2: SNHLY and FYNNEI. The CDR3: CASERGYNEQFF. CDR3 in DNA: TGTGCCAGTGAACGGGGGTACAATGAGCAGTTCTTC.